The clone carrying this T cell receptor beta chain was detected once. Its antigen is not identified. 13 Jbeta primers and 60 Vbeta primers were used for the PCR. Data came from immunoSEQ multiplex PCR; TCRdb stores just in-frame clones and leaves some out. This sample carries approximately 280,000 clones, roughly 89% of them seen once, and the ten largest clones take 3.5% to 4%. This entry is derived from a study of cytomegalovirus exposure and HLA in healthy donors. Study-level background: From donors who were HLA-typed, an early data release held around 85 million unique TCRs.

Study outcomes and limitations: Presence/absence analyses rested on an assumption that sequencing depth was roughly uniform across donors. Researchers reported in a later analysis that a missense DCLRE1C variant was tied to TCR beta V- and J-gene trimming.

J was trimmed by 5 bases and V by 2 bases; bases with no gene match: 3. The germline gives CDR1 SGHAT, CDR2 FQNNGV. CDR3 size: 14 residues. The TCR originated in a man aged 40-55 years in good health and CMV-seropositive. Sequenced: PBMCs. The gene calls are TRBV11-2 and TRBJ2-5; TRBD1 agrees at 9 bases. This CDR3 reads CASSLTGGKETQYF. The CDR3 region has the DNA TGTGCCAGCAGCTTAACAGGGGGCAAGGAGACCCAGTACTTC.